This T cell receptor (beta chain) was obtained from a study of T cells in localized non-small cell lung cancer (dated by TCRdb to the early 2020s). About the study as a whole: T cell repertoires of a few hundred early-stage NSCLC patients were analyzed, with tumors being compared against uninvolved tumor-adjacent lungs. The cohort was made up of about 240 treatment-naive NSCLC patients whose localized lung tumors had been resected. Of the NSCLC patients, around 130 were male and approximately 100 were female, and the mean age was approximately 69 years. Overall study results and their limits: Uninvolved tumor-adjacent lung showed the highest T cell clonality, higher than tumor, which suggests more focused antigenic responses in the uninvolved tumor-adjacent lung. Of the top 100 tumor clones, a median of 57 were detected in paired uninvolved adjacent lung; around 30 were also among that lung's top 100. Longer overall survival was associated with higher T cell density in blood, whereas shorter survival was associated with higher clonality in adjacent lung. Because multi-region tumor sequencing was not performed, intratumor heterogeneity could not be ruled out. Because the study design was exploratory, TCR variables were selected using unadjusted p-values without false-discovery rate correction.

At diagnosis, tumor, uninvolved tumor-adjacent lung and peripheral blood were collected and then preserved as a mix of FFPE and fresh-frozen material. For TCR repertoire profiling, the blood samples were analyzed as peripheral blood mononuclear cells. The immunoSEQ Assay was used to sequence TCR beta CDR3 regions from DNA. The paper's data handling went like this. T cell density was computed as TCR beta template counts normalized to usable DNA estimated by amplifying housekeeping genes. Richness was estimated using the preseqR package, with extrapolation to 400,000 templates for PBMC samples and to 120,000 templates for tissue samples. Clonality was calculated as one minus Pielou's evenness. Differential abundance testing on productive amino-acid clonotypes, with a minimum total count of 5 and an alpha of 0.1, was used to identify tissue-enriched TCRs. The Jaccard Index and the Morisita Overlap Index were used to measure how much the repertoires overlapped between compartments. TCR beta CDR3s were clustered by GLIPH together with public tetramer-defined viral CDR3s, and at least three viral sequences plus V-gene enrichment were required for viral motifs. TCRdb stores this immuneACCESS table with in-frame sequences only. Part of the clones is absent; in the studies checked, under half of the shortfall reflects unresolved V genes, and no reason is known for the rest. V and J calls and clone size are copied from that table; D and trimming were computed from the DNA. Counted in this sample were 20,000 or so clones; 90% of them appeared once. Clones ranked in the top ten supply 6% to 7.5% of the sample.

From its cysteine to its phenylalanine, the CDR3 spans 19 amino acids. Of all the DNA, just the CDR3 is kept, 57 bases in frame from base 1. The germline V gene (reference sequence) yields MNHEY for CDR1 and SMNVEV for CDR2. V trim: 5 bases; J trim: 1 base; unmatched bases: 17. About this clone: Its target antigen remains unknown. Per-nucleotide qualities are absent, and no much larger clonotype sits a single base away.

Sequencing used peripheral blood, obtained before any cancer treatment. The receptor was isolated from a woman aged 40-70 years with stage I lung adenocarcinoma. Recombination joined TRBV27 with TRBJ1-5, with TRBD1 identical over 7 junction bases. The CDR3 amino acid sequence is: CASSPNPPLTGWSNQPQHF. The nucleotide sequence is given as TGTGCCAGCAGTCCGAATCCGCCTTTGACAGGGTGGAGCAATCAGCCCCAGCATTTT.